This T cell receptor (beta chain) came from a study of blood T cell repertoires in COVID-19. Study background: COVID-19 samples, acute and convalescent, were from the United States, Italy and Spain. PBMCs, B-cell-depleted T cells, or T cells provided the cDNA or gDNA that made up the material.

In the original processing: Quantification of nucleated cells was approximated via reference gene primer amplification. Sequencing was performed with immunoSEQ multiplex PCR; in TCRdb, only in-frame clones are kept and a portion is missing. V and J calls plus clone size are reproduced from that table; the DNA served to infer D and trimming. The sample shows about 46,000 clones, about 87% of them seen only once. The CDR3 has 13 residues. From germline, CDR1 is SEHNR and CDR2 FQNEAQ (reference sequence). Trimming stripped 10 bases from V and 1 base from J, with 8 bases between. J is TRBJ2-6 and V is TRBV7-9; no clear D gene. The source is a human donor in a cohort sampled during active COVID-19. Sequencing was carried out using peripheral blood. In DNA form, the CDR3 reads TGTGCCATCCCCCCTTCTGGGGCCAACGTCCTGACTTTC. It codes for CAIPPSGANVLTF. The whole variable domain, remainder taken from reference TRBV7-9 and TRBJ2-6, is DTGVSQNPRHKITKRGQNVTFRCDPISEHNRLYWYRQTLGQGPEFLTYFQNEAQLEKSRLLSDRFSAERPKGSFSTLEIQRTEQGDSAMYLCAIPPSGANVLTFGAGSRLTVL.